This passage covers 17 T cell receptor beta chains from one sample sequenced in a study of beta chain features in type 1 diabetes. Every isolated RNA sample was fully reverse transcribed, so sequencing captured expressed TCRB transcripts. Data came from immunoSEQ multiplex PCR; TCRdb stores just in-frame clones and leaves some out. The sample records 130,000 to 150,000 clones, about 10% being singletons. Specimen: naive CD4+ T cells from blood. All receptors come from a man in his late teens or twenties in good health.

This clone appeared a few times. V is TRBV4-3 and J is TRBJ2-7; TRBD1 is a possible D gene (6 bases). Per the germline V gene, CDR1 is LGHNA and CDR2 is YSLEER. The V end lost 0 bases, the J end lost 2 bases, and 14 bases lay between the germline ends. There are 16 residues in the CDR3. DNA for the CDR3: TGCGCCAGCAGCCAAGATGGGGCAGGGGTTACCTACGAGCAGTACTTC. Protein product: CASSQDGAGVTYEQYF.

This chain links TRBV4-3 with TRBJ2-2, with 10 bases fitting TRBD2. The CDR3 is made up of 17 amino acids. Germline CDR1 is LGHNA and CDR2 is YSLEER. The ends lost 0 bases at V and 0 bases at J; junction bases unmatched: 1. This chain's CDR3 is CASSQDSGGTNTGELFF. The DNA for the CDR3 is TGCGCCAGCAGCCAAGATAGCGGGGGGACGAACACCGGGGAGCTGTTTTTT.

The chain carries TRBV18 and TRBJ2-5, with D perhaps matching TRBD2 (5 bases). The CDR3 has 14 residues. V lost 3 bases, J lost 7 bases, and 15 bases lay in between. Germline V gives CDR1 KGHSH, CDR2 LQKENI. The CDR3 reads CASSPNPAEGTQYF. The CDR3 DNA is TGTGCCAGCTCACCTAACCCGGCCGAGGGGACCCAGTACTTC.

The chain recombines TRBV27 with TRBJ1-2, with TRBD1 matching 7 bases. The CDR3 runs 15 residues. V gave up 7 bases and J gave up 3 bases; unmatched junction bases: 11. The V gene's germline CDR1 is MNHEY and CDR2 SMNVEV (reference sequence). The CDR3 coding sequence is TGTGCCAGCAACTCACAAGCCAGGGGGGACTATGGCTACACCTTC. Translating gives CASNSQARGDYGYTF.

This clone appeared a few times. V usage is TRBV7-2 and J usage is TRBJ2-4; TRBD2 aligns across 7 bases. V shed 5 bases and J 9 bases; nucleotides not matched to a gene: 13. This CDR3 comprises 15 residues. Germline V lookup: CDR1 SGHTA, CDR2 FQGNSA. As DNA, the CDR3 is TGTGCCAGCAGCCCCAACCCGGGGGGTTCGAGCATTCAGTACTTC. Amino acid sequence: CASSPNPGGSSIQYF.

This clone has more than one count but fewer than ten. The chain combines TRBV25-1 with TRBJ1-2; D may be TRBD1 (6 bases). The CDR3 runs to 12 residues. Between the trimmed V and J ends, which lost 3 bases and 8 bases, there was a span of 10 bases. Germline loops: CDR1 MGHDK, CDR2 SYGVNS. Here the CDR3 DNA reads TGTGCCAGCAGTGAGACAGGTTACGGCTACACCTTC. It specifies CASSETGYGYTF.

The chain has TRBV5-1 and TRBJ2-3; TRBD1 aligns across 9 bases. With 4 bases clipped from V and 2 bases from J, the junction kept 5 bases outside the gene matches. The CDR3 totals 15 residues. The V gene's germline CDR1 is SGHRS and CDR2 YFSETQ. CDR3 amino acids: CASSPGQGNTDTQYF. CDR3 nucleotide sequence: TGCGCCAGCAGCCCAGGACAGGGGAACACAGATACGCAGTATTTT.

This clone showed up just a few times. The chain couples TRBV7-9 to TRBJ2-5; the D gene is possibly TRBD2 (6 bases). Germline V gene lookup returns CDR1 SEHNR and CDR2 FQNEAQ (reference sequence). Trimming removed 5 bases at V and 5 bases at J, with 18 bases between. The CDR3 is 15 residues long. In DNA, the CDR3 is TGTGCCAGCAGCAAGGGACTCCAAGGGTGGGAGACCCAGTACTTC. Residues: CASSKGLQGWETQYF. Filled out from reference TRBV7-9 and TRBJ2-5, the complete variable domain reads DTGVSQNPRHKITKRGQNVTFRCDPISEHNRLYWYRQTLGQGPEFLTYFQNEAQLEKSRLLSDRFSAERPKGSFSTLEIQRTEQGDSAMYLCASSKGLQGWETQYFGPGTRLLVL.

The chain is built from TRBV18 and TRBJ2-7, with 8 bases fitting TRBD2. V lost 5 bases and J lost 3; bases outside the gene matches: 6. Germline V gene sequence: CDR1 KGHSH, CDR2 LQKENI. The CDR3 loop spans 14 amino acids. The CDR3 sequence: CASSGTSGDYEQYF. DNA of the CDR3: TGTGCCAGCTCAGGGACTAGTGGCGACTACGAGCAGTACTTC.

The gene calls are TRBV7-2 and TRBJ2-6; the match to TRBD1 covers 9 bases. Germline V CDR1 and CDR2: SGHTA, FQGNSA. This CDR3 is 18 amino acids long. Losses at the gene ends were 5 bases for V and 0 bases for J; bases not matched to a gene: 8. This chain's CDR3 is CASSQGDRVFSGANVLTF. The CDR3 region has the DNA TGTGCCAGCAGCCAAGGGGACAGGGTCTTCTCTGGGGCCAACGTCCTGACTTTC.

The V and J genes are TRBV18 and TRBJ2-7; 9 bases match TRBD1. The germline CDR1 and CDR2 sequences are KGHSH and LQKENI. The V segment lost 4 bases and the J segment 5 bases; nucleotides outside the gene matches: 6. This CDR3 has 14 amino acids. CDR3 sequence (DNA): TGTGCCAGCTCACGGGGACAGGGAGGGAACGAGCAGTACTTC. Its protein is CASSRGQGGNEQYF.

Only a few counts were recorded for this clone. The chain employs TRBV18 and TRBJ2-7; 10 positions agree with TRBD2. Germline V gene lookup returns CDR1 KGHSH and CDR2 LQKENI. The CDR3 is 15 residues long. Trimming cost V 4 bases and J 3 bases; bases outside gene matches: 6. The CDR3 DNA sequence: TGTGCCAGCTCACGAACTAGCGGGGAGTTCTACGAGCAGTACTTC. This codes for CASSRTSGEFYEQYF. The full variable domain, in which reference TRBV18 and TRBJ2-7 provide the parts outside the CDR3, is NAGVMQNPRHLVRRRGQEARLRCSPMKGHSHVYWYRQLPEEGLKFMVYLQKENIIDESGMPKERFSAEFPKEGPSILRIQQVVRGDSAAYFCASSRTSGEFYEQYFGPGTRLTVT.

The sample holds a few counts of this clone. The junction does not match germline at one end; this may be a read error. The rearrangement links TRBV5-4 to TRBJ1-4, with a weak D call TRBD1 (6 bases). The CDR3 has 16 amino acids. The germline V gene encodes CDR1 SGHNT and CDR2 YYREEE (reference sequence). The CDR3 is CASSQDGGGTNEKLFF. The CDR3, as DNA: TGCGCCAGCAGCCAAGATGGGGGCGGAACTAATGAAAAACTGTTTTTT.

This clone appeared a few times. The chain carries TRBV4-3 and TRBJ2-5, with D maybe TRBD1 (6 bases). The DNA end is more similar to TRBJ2-7, so the J call may be wrong. This CDR3 has 18 residues. Germline V CDR1 and CDR2: LGHNA, YSLEER. The CDR3 region is CASSREWQGQGPYYEQYF. In DNA, the CDR3 is TGCGCCAGCAGCCGTGAGTGGCAGGGGCAGGGTCCCTACTACGAGCAGTACTTC.

This clone was counted a few times. The chain recombines TRBV5-1 with TRBJ2-5, with a tentative D call TRBD2 (6 bases). This CDR3 is 14 amino acids long. V lost 3 bases, J lost 1 base, and 10 bases lay in between. Germline assignment: CDR1 SGHRS and CDR2 YFSETQ. In DNA, the CDR3 is TGCGCCAGCAGCTCCCTCGGGGGCCAAGAGACCCAGTACTTC. This translates into CASSSLGGQETQYF.

The CDR3, as DNA: TGTGCCAGCAGACCCGGACAGGGGATACATCAGCCCCAGCATTTT. Its protein product is CASRPGQGIHQPQHF. The chain links TRBV6-6 to TRBJ1-5, with 9 bases that match TRBD1. In germline, CDR1 is MNHNY, CDR2 SVGAGI (reference sequence). V was pared by 6 bases and J by 5 bases, with 8 bases of the junction left unmatched. The CDR3 sequence is 15 residues long.

The sample holds a few counts of this clone. The chain combines TRBV5-1 with TRBJ2-7, with 10 nucleotides matching TRBD1. Trimming took 3 bases from V and 2 from J; bases not matched to a gene: 5. The germline V gene has CDR1 SGHRS and CDR2 YFSETQ. The CDR3 contains 15 residues. The CDR3 reads CASSWGTGAPYEQYF. The CDR3 nucleotides read TGCGCCAGCAGCTGGGGGACAGGGGCGCCCTACGAGCAGTACTTC. Full variable domain (missing parts from reference TRBV5-1 and TRBJ2-7): KAGVTQTPRYLIKTRGQQVTLSCSPISGHRSVSWYQQTPGQGLQFLFEYFSETQRNKGNFPGRFSGRQFSNSRSEMNVSTLELGDSALYLCASSWGTGAPYEQYFGPGTRLTVT.